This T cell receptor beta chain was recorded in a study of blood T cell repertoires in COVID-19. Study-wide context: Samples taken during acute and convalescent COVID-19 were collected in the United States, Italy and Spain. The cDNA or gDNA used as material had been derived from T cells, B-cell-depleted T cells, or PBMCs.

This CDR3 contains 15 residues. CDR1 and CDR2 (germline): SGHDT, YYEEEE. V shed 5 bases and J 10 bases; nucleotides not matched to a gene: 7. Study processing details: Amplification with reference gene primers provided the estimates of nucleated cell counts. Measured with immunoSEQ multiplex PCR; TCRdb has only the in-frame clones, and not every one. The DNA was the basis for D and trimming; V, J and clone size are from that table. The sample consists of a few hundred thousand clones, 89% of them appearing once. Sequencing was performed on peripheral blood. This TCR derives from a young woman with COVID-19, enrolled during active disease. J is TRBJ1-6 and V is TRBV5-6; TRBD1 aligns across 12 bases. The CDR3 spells CASRPGQGAGSPLHF. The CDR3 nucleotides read TGTGCCAGCAGGCCGGGACAGGGGGCAGGGTCACCCCTCCACTTT.